The 11 T cell receptor beta chains presented below share a single source sample, sequenced in a study of blood T cell repertoires in COVID-19. Clones were sequenced by immunoSEQ multiplex PCR, and TCRdb holds only the in-frame ones, with some missing. The sample lists 150,000 to 200,000 clones, roughly 85% occurring once. Sequencing used peripheral blood. Every receptor here comes from a human donor with acute or convalescent COVID-19. The donor label of this sample is uncertain.

This rearrangement joins TRBV5-5 to TRBJ2-2; D unclear. The CDR3 loop spans 16 amino acids. V was cut by 0 bases and J by 0 bases, with 9 bases left in between. Germline CDR1 and CDR2: SGHKS and YYEKEE (reference sequence). The CDR3 DNA reads as TGTGCCAGCAGCTTGGTGGGCTCCCCGAACACCGGGGAGCTGTTTTTT. Translated, it gives CASSLVGSPNTGELFF.

The CDR3 loop reads CASSEVGREGSPLHF. The CDR3 nucleotides are TGTGCCAGCAGTGAAGTGGGCAGGGAAGGTTCACCCCTCCACTTT. The chain combines TRBV6-1 with TRBJ1-6, with D possibly matching TRBD1 (5 bases). Germline V lookup: CDR1 MNHNS, CDR2 SASEGT. Trimming pared 1 base from V and 9 bases from J, leaving 13 bases between. The CDR3 has 15 amino acids.

The gene calls are TRBV30 and TRBJ2-3, with 8 bases lining up with TRBD2. J gave up 0 bases and V 0 bases, and 5 bases lay outside the gene matches. Germline assignment: CDR1 GTSNPN and CDR2 SVGIG (reference sequence). This CDR3 region has 16 residues. The CDR3 here is CAWSVLGGGSTDTQYF. DNA for the CDR3: TGTGCCTGGAGTGTACTAGGCGGGGGGAGCACAGATACGCAGTATTTT. The full variable domain, with the rest looked up from reference TRBV30 and TRBJ2-3, is SQTIHQWPATLVQPVGSPLSLECTVEGTSNPNLYWYRQAAGRGLQLLFYSVGIGQISSEVPQNLSASRPQDRQFILSSKKLLLSDSGFYLCAWSVLGGGSTDTQYFGPGTRLTVL.

This chain uses TRBV2 with TRBJ1-1, with D uncertain. The V end was cut by 9 bases, the J end by 1 base, with 15 bases between. This CDR3 has 14 amino acids. The germline CDR1 and CDR2 sequences are SNHLY and FYNNEI. The CDR3 bases are TGTGCCAGTTCTAGCATAGGCAAGAACACTGAAGCTTTCTTT. Amino acids: CASSSIGKNTEAFF.

The chain has TRBV11-2 and TRBJ2-6; 7 bases are a match to TRBD2. The V gene's germline CDR1 is SGHAT and CDR2 FQNNGV. The trim removed 4 bases at V and 9 bases at J, leaving 15 bases unmatched. CDR3 length: 17 amino acids. CDR3 amino acids: CASSSRGIGEGVNVLTF. CDR3 DNA sequence: TGTGCCAGCAGCTCCCGCGGAATCGGGGAGGGCGTCAACGTCCTGACTTTC.

V usage is TRBV19 and J usage is TRBJ2-1; 8 nucleotides match TRBD1. Trimming cost V 3 bases and J 10 bases; bases outside gene matches: 14. The CDR3 runs to 16 residues. Germline lookup yields CDR1 LNHDA and CDR2 SQIVND (reference sequence). The CDR3 DNA follows: TGTGCCAGTAGTATGAGGGCAGGGGGCGCAGGATACGAGCAGTTCTTC. Translated, it gives CASSMRAGGAGYEQFF.

The chain couples TRBV6-5 to TRBJ1-2; D is unresolved. The CDR3 extends over 14 amino acids. Trimming took off 3 bases at V and 4 bases at J, with 12 bases between the two ends. Germline V lookup: CDR1 MNHEY, CDR2 SVGAGI. In DNA form, the CDR3 reads TGTGCCAGCAGTTATAGTACAGCCCGCTATGGCTACACCTTC. It codes for CASSYSTARYGYTF.

The rearrangement uses TRBV7-8 and TRBJ1-1, with 8 bases lining up with TRBD1. This CDR3 is 15 amino acids long. In germline, CDR1 is SGHVS, CDR2 FQNEAQ. V shed 5 bases and J 9 bases; nucleotides not matched to a gene: 14. CDR3 in DNA: TGTGCCAGCAGCCCAGGGGGACAGGCTTACTGGAAAGCTTTCTTT. Protein sequence: CASSPGGQAYWKAFF. The variable domain in full, completed from reference TRBV7-8 and TRBJ1-1, reads GAGVSQSPRYKVAKRGQDVALRCDPISGHVSLFWYQQALGQGPEFLTYFQNEAQLDKSGLPSDRFFAERPEGSVSTLKIQRTQQEDSAVYLCASSPGGQAYWKAFFGQGTRLTVV.

This rearrangement joins TRBV2 to TRBJ2-7; 8 bases map to TRBD1. The CDR3 is made up of 14 amino acids. With V trimmed by 6 bases and J by 3 bases, 7 bases remained unmatched. CDR1 is SNHLY and CDR2 is FYNNEI in the germline V gene. The CDR3 here is CASRRTGQNYEQYF. For the CDR3, the DNA is TGTGCCAGCAGGAGGACAGGGCAGAACTACGAGCAGTACTTC.

The chain carries TRBV5-1 and TRBJ1-6, with TRBD1 matching over 8 bases. V lost 0 bases to trimming and J lost 9 bases; unmatched junction nucleotides: 14. Germline loops: CDR1 SGHRS, CDR2 YFSETQ. CDR3 length equals 18 residues. The CDR3 is CASSLGTGPKIRLSPLHF. CDR3 nucleotides: TGCGCCAGCAGCTTGGGGACAGGGCCGAAAATTCGACTTTCACCCCTCCACTTT. The full variable domain, its missing parts supplied by reference TRBV5-1 and TRBJ1-6, is KAGVTQTPRYLIKTRGQQVTLSCSPISGHRSVSWYQQTPGQGLQFLFEYFSETQRNKGNFPGRFSGRQFSNSRSEMNVSTLELGDSALYLCASSLGTGPKIRLSPLHFGNGTRLTVT.

This clone was seen just once. The chain links TRBV27 to TRBJ1-2; weak D call: TRBD1 (6 bases). Deletions cut 3 bases from V and 5 bases from J, with 22 bases between. This CDR3 is 17 amino acids long. Germline assignment: CDR1 MNHEY and CDR2 SMNVEV (reference sequence). The CDR3 protein is CASSFLRDIPPGYGYTF. For the CDR3, the DNA is TGTGCCAGCAGTTTTCTCCGGGACATCCCCCCGGGGTATGGCTACACCTTC.